This passage covers 21 T cell receptor beta chains from one sample sequenced in a study of blood T cell repertoires in COVID-19. Assay used: immunoSEQ multiplex PCR; TCRdb lists only in-frame clones, some missing. The sample contains 62,000 or so clones, roughly three quarters of which appear only once. The material sequenced was peripheral blood. These receptors were obtained from a man aged 55 to 70 with COVID-19, enrolled during active disease.

The chain joins TRBV20-1 to TRBJ2-7, with a possible D match to TRBD2 (6 bases). V dropped 3 bases and J dropped 2 bases, with 14 bases sitting between them. Germline lookup yields CDR1 DFQATT and CDR2 SNEGSKA (reference sequence). The CDR3 loop spans 14 amino acids. DNA of the CDR3: TGCAGTGCTAGTTTTCGGGGAGGTACCTACGAGCAGTACTTC. Residues: CSASFRGGTYEQYF.

The CDR3 reads CASSLPEGETQYF. In nucleotides, the CDR3 is TGTGCCAGCAGTTTACCGGAGGGGGAGACCCAGTACTTC. V usage is TRBV28 and J usage is TRBJ2-5; tentatively, D is TRBD2 (6 bases). CDR3 length equals 13 residues. V lost 2 bases and J 5 bases, leaving 9 bases between the germline ends. Looked up from germline, CDR1 is MDHEN and CDR2 is SYDVKM. Drawing the rest from reference TRBV28 and TRBJ2-5, the complete variable domain is DVKVTQSSRYLVKRTGEKVFLECVQDMDHENMFWYRQDPGLGLRLIYFSYDVKMKEKGDIPEGYSVSREKKERFSLILESASTNQTSMYLCASSLPEGETQYFGPGTRLLVL.

This chain connects TRBV7-9 to TRBJ2-7; tentative D call: TRBD2 (5 bases). The CDR3 consists of 13 residues. The V end lost 5 bases, the J end lost 9 bases, and 17 bases lay between the germline ends. Looked up from germline, CDR1 is SEHNR and CDR2 is FQNEAQ (reference sequence). The CDR3 protein is CASSPGGQVAQYF. The CDR3 DNA sequence: TGTGCCAGCAGCCCCGGAGGCCAGGTCGCGCAGTACTTC.

This clone was counted between two and nine times. The V gene is TRBV5-5, the J gene TRBJ2-6; D gene uncertain. Germline V gene sequence: CDR1 SGHKS, CDR2 YYEKEE (reference sequence). Trimming shortened V by 0 bases and J by 1 base, and 5 bases separated the two germline ends. The CDR3 covers 15 residues. The CDR3 region has the DNA TGTGCCAGCAGCTTGGGGCCATCTGGGGCCAACGTCCTGACTTTC. Amino acids: CASSLGPSGANVLTF. Full variable domain (rest looked up from reference TRBV5-5 and TRBJ2-6): DAGVTQSPTHLIKTRGQQVTLRCSPISGHKSVSWYQQVLGQGPQFIFQYYEKEERGRGNFPDRFSARQFPNYSSELNVNALLLGDSALYLCASSLGPSGANVLTFGAGSRLTVL.

The V and J genes are TRBV13 and TRBJ2-2; perhaps TRBD2 as D (6 bases). The CDR3 extends over 16 amino acids. V lost 2 bases to trimming and J lost 7 bases, with 17 bases between them. CDR1 is PRHDT, CDR2 FYEKMQ, per germline (reference sequence). CDR3 region: CASSLTGLGPGGELFF. DNA for the CDR3: TGTGCCAGCAGCTTAACGGGACTGGGGCCCGGCGGGGAGCTGTTTTTT.

The sample holds one count of this clone. The rearrangement uses TRBV11-1 and TRBJ2-7; D is unclear. With 5 bases removed from V and 5 bases from J, the gap between germline ends came to 10 bases. The germline V gene has CDR1 SGHAT and CDR2 FQDESV (reference sequence). The CDR3 sequence is 12 residues long. CDR3 sequence: CASSANRDEQYF. CDR3 nucleotides: TGTGCCAGCAGCGCGAACCGGGACGAGCAGTACTTC.

This chain joins TRBV12-3 or TRBV12-4 and TRBJ1-5, with D unresolved. V was pared by 3 bases and J by 7 bases, with 7 bases between. The length of the CDR3 is 12 residues. The CDR3 DNA reads as TGTGCCAGCAGTTTGAGCTTCCAGCCCCAGCATTTT. Translating gives CASSLSFQPQHF.

This rearrangement joins TRBV7-3 to TRBJ2-1, with a tentative D call TRBD2 (6 bases). Germline CDR1 is SGHTA and CDR2 is FQGTGA. V lost 4 bases, J lost 10 bases, and 14 bases lay in between. The CDR3 is made up of 13 amino acids. The CDR3, as DNA: TGTGCCAGCAGCTACGGAGGGGATGCAGAGCAGTTCTTC. Encoded protein: CASSYGGDAEQFF.

The chain links TRBV30 to TRBJ1-1, with a tentative D call TRBD1 (5 bases). This CDR3 spans 15 amino acids. V was shortened by 2 bases and J by 0 bases, with 13 bases between the two germline ends. Germline loops: CDR1 GTSNPN, CDR2 SVGIG (reference sequence). CDR3: CAWSPGGLLNTEAFF. The CDR3 DNA is TGTGCCTGGAGTCCGGGGGGACTTCTGAACACTGAAGCTTTCTTT.

The chain employs TRBV5-1 and TRBJ2-1; TRBD2 matches 15 bases. V lost 0 bases and J lost 12; bases outside the gene matches: 7. The CDR3 contains 16 residues. In germline, CDR1 is SGHRS, CDR2 YFSETQ. CDR3 nucleotides: TGCGCCAGCAGCTTGGGTCCGGGACTAGCGGGAGGTTGGCAGTTCTTC. Protein sequence: CASSLGPGLAGGWQFF.

This clone was detected a few times. The chain has TRBV19 and TRBJ1-5; 7 bases match TRBD1. The CDR3 is 15 residues long. Trimming took 10 bases from V and 0 from J; bases not matched to a gene: 9. Germline V gene lookup returns CDR1 LNHDA and CDR2 SQIVND (reference sequence). The CDR3 coding sequence is TGTGCCACTCGGACAGGACAATATAGCAATCAGCCCCAGCATTTT. The encoded protein is CATRTGQYSNQPQHF.

The chain carries TRBV13 and TRBJ2-1; TRBD2 matches at 9 bases. This CDR3 region has 17 residues. Germline CDR1 is PRHDT and CDR2 is FYEKMQ (reference sequence). The junction had 9 bases not matched to a gene; V was cut back by 6 bases and J by 0 bases. CDR3 region: CASRHRGGLASYNEQFF. The CDR3 DNA follows: TGTGCCAGCAGACATAGGGGGGGACTAGCCTCCTACAATGAGCAGTTCTTC.

V usage is TRBV18 and J usage is TRBJ2-7; 7 bases match TRBD2. V lost 3 bases, J lost 7 bases, and 9 bases stayed unmatched. Looked up from germline, CDR1 is KGHSH and CDR2 is LQKENI. The CDR3 runs 14 residues. CDR3 region: CASSPSLAWGEQYF. CDR3 nucleotides: TGTGCCAGCTCACCTTCACTAGCGTGGGGGGAGCAGTACTTC.

In this sample, this clone turned up once. The chain uses TRBV5-1 and TRBJ2-3; the match to TRBD1 covers 9 bases. This CDR3 comprises 13 residues. Germline CDR1 and CDR2: SGHRS and YFSETQ. With V trimmed by 0 bases and J by 14 bases, 7 bases remained unmatched. CDR3 sequence: CASSLGPGQGSYF. The CDR3 DNA reads TGCGCCAGCAGCTTGGGCCCGGGACAGGGTTCGTATTTT.

The chain joins TRBV5-6 to TRBJ1-4; D remains ambiguous. Trimming left V 2 bases short and J 5 bases short, with 10 bases between. The CDR3 length is 14 residues. In germline, CDR1 is SGHDT, CDR2 YYEEEE. The CDR3 coding sequence is TGTGCCAGCAGCTTAACAGTGCGCAATGAAAAACTGTTTTTT. Amino acid sequence: CASSLTVRNEKLFF.

The chain joins TRBV2 to TRBJ2-3, with 10 positions matching TRBD2. V shed 8 bases and J 2 bases; nucleotides not matched to a gene: 7. The CDR3 runs to 15 residues. Germline V gives CDR1 SNHLY, CDR2 FYNNEI. The CDR3 bases are TGTGCCAGCCCTAGCGGGAGTCTCCCCACAGATACGCAGTATTTT. Protein sequence: CASPSGSLPTDTQYF.

V is TRBV6-1 and J is TRBJ2-2; 7 bases are shared with TRBD2. CDR1 and CDR2 (germline): MNHNS, SASEGT. V was pared by 1 base and J by 3 bases, with 8 bases of the junction left unmatched. CDR3 length: 17 amino acids. In DNA, the CDR3 is TGTGCCAGCAGTGAAGTAGGGCGGGGGAGATACACCGGGGAGCTGTTTTTT. Translating it yields CASSEVGRGRYTGELFF.

The rearrangement joins TRBV30 to TRBJ2-4; the match to TRBD2 covers 7 bases. Germline V gene sequence: CDR1 GTSNPN, CDR2 SVGIG (reference sequence). The CDR3 extends over 14 amino acids. The V gene end was trimmed by 0 bases and the J gene end by 4 bases; junction bases not matched to a gene: 3. In DNA form, the CDR3 reads TGTGCCTGGAGTGTGCACGGGGGGAAAAACATTCAGTACTTC. Amino acids: CAWSVHGGKNIQYF.

V is TRBV2 and J is TRBJ1-1; D unclear. The CDR3 extends over 14 amino acids. The V end was cut by 8 bases, the J end by 0 bases, with 13 bases between. Germline-derived CDR1 and CDR2 are SNHLY and FYNNEI. CDR3 sequence: CASAISSLNTEAFF. CDR3 nucleotide sequence: TGTGCCAGCGCGATTTCCTCCCTGAACACTGAAGCTTTCTTT.

This clone has a single count. This chain uses TRBV21-1 with TRBJ2-5; TRBD1, the table's D call, was not compared with the DNA. TRBV21-1 is tagged as a pseudogene. This CDR3 region has 14 residues. CDR3 loop: CASSILAGVATQYF. The DNA of the CDR3 is TGTGCCAGCAGCATCTTGGCAGGGGTCGCGACCCAGTACTTC.

This chain connects TRBV5-1 to TRBJ1-2; TRBD1 aligns across 9 bases. J was trimmed by 6 bases and V by 0 bases; bases with no gene match: 3. The CDR3 extends over 14 amino acids. Germline assignment: CDR1 SGHRS and CDR2 YFSETQ. CDR3: CASSLVGTGNGYTF. CDR3 in DNA: TGCGCCAGCAGCTTGGTCGGGACAGGGAATGGCTACACCTTC.